This T cell receptor beta chain was captured by sequencing in a study of PD-1 blockade in classical Hodgkin lymphoma. Overall study findings and caveats: Diversity in CD4+ TCRs, unlike that measured in CD8+ TCRs, had risen significantly by C4D1.

With respect to this clone: Its antigen is still unknown. At one boundary the junction diverges from the germline segment, which might be a read error.

There was relapse after autologous stem cell transplantation in every patient, and there was variation in brentuximab vedotin exposure. Magnetic depletion of non-target cells from thawed PBMCs yielded purified CD8+ T cells. Libraries were prepared by immunoSEQ multiplex PCR; TCRdb keeps only in-frame clonotypes and omits some of them. The table records roughly 11,000 clones, roughly 84% of them present only once. Germline CDR1 is SGHNT and CDR2 is YYREEE (reference sequence). CDR3 length equals 16 residues. The sequence came from a human donor with classical Hodgkin lymphoma. This sequence joins TRBV5-4 and TRBJ1-2; 8 bases align to TRBD1. The source was CD8+ T cells from blood, collected at baseline. The CDR3 coding sequence is TGCGCCAGCAGCCAAGAAAGGCAGGGGGCGGACTATGGCTACACCTTC. Amino acids: CASSQERQGADYGYTF.